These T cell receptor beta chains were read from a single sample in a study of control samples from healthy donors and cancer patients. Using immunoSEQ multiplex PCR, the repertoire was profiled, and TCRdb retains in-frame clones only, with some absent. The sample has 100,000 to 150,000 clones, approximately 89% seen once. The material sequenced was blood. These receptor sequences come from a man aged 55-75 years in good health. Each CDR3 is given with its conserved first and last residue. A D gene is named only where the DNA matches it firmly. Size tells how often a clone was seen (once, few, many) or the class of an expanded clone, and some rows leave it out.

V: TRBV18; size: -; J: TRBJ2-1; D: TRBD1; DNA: TGTGCCAGCTCAGCGTACTTCGGACAGGGGGACTACAATGAGCAGTTCTTC; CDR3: CASSAYFGQGDYNEQFF
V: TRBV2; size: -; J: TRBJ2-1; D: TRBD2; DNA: TGTGCCAGCAGTACTAGCGGGGGGTACAATGAGCAGTTCTTC; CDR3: CASSTSGGYNEQFF
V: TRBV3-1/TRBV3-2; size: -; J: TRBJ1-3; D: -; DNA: TGTGCCAGCAGCCAAGAAAAGAACTCTGGAAACACCATATATTTT; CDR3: CASSQEKNSGNTIYF
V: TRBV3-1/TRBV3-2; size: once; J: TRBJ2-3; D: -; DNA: TGTGCCAGCAGCCAAGCACGGACAACCAGGGGTGATACGCAGTATTTT; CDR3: CASSQARTTRGDTQYF
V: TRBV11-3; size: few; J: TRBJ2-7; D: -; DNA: TGTGCCAGCAGGTGGGACACGGCGACCTACGAGCAGTACTTC; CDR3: CASRWDTATYEQYF
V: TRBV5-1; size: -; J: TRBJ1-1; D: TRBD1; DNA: TGCGCCAGCAGCTTGGCCCAAGGAGGACAGGGGACTGAAGCTTTCTTT; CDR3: CASSLAQGGQGTEAFF
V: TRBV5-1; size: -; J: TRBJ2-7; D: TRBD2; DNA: TGCGCCAGCAGCTTGGGTCCCGGGGGGTTCCTCTCCTACGAGCAGTACTTC; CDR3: CASSLGPGGFLSYEQYF
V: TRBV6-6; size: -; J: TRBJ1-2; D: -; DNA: TGTGCCAGCAGGAGGGCCCTAGGGGACTATGGCTACACCTTC; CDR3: CASRRALGDYGYTF
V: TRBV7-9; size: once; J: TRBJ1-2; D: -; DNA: TGTGCCAGCACCCCAACTTGGGACTATGGCTACACCTTC; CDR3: CASTPTWDYGYTF
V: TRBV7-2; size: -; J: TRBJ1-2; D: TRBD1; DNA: TGTGCCAGCAGCCAGACCATGGGACAGGGGGACTATGGCTACACCTTC; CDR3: CASSQTMGQGDYGYTF
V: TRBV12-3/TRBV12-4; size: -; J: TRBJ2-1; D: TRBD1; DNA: TGTGCCAGCAGTCCTGGGACAGGGGAGTTCTTC; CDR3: CASSPGTGEFF
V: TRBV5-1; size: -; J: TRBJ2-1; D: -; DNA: TGCGCCAGCAGCTTGGAGGGCCGGAGCTCCTACAATGAGCAGTTCTTC; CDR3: CASSLEGRSSYNEQFF
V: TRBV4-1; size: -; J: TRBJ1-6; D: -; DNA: TGCGCCAGCAGCGAAGACAGCCCAAATTCACCCCTCCACTTT; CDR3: CASSEDSPNSPLHF
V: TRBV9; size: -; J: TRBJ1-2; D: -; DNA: TGTGCCAGCAGCGCCGGGCCGGGGGGCTTAGGCTATGGCTACACCTTC; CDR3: CASSAGPGGLGYGYTF
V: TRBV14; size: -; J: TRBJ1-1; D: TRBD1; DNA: TGTGCCAGCAGCCCTAGAAGACAGGGAGGCACTGAAGCTTTCTTT; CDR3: CASSPRRQGGTEAFF
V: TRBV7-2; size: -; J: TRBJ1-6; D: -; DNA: TGTGCCAGCAGCCCCGAACCACAGAGATCACCCCTCCACTTT; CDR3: CASSPEPQRSPLHF
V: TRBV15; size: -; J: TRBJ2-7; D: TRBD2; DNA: TGTGCCACCAGCAGGGGGACTAGCGGGGGGGGAACGACCTACGAGCAGTACTTC; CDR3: CATSRGTSGGGTTYEQYF
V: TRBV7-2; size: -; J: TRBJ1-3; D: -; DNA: TGTGCCAGCAGCCCGATAACTAACCGATGGTACTCTGGAAACACCATATATTTT; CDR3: CASSPITNRWYSGNTIYF
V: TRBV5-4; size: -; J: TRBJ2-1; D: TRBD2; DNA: TGTGCCAGCAGCTTGTCGCTAGCGGGGGGTCACGAGGAGCAGTTCTTC; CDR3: CASSLSLAGGHEEQFF
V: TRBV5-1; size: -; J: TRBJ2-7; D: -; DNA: TGCGCCAGCAGCTTGATCGTGGACGGCGCCGAGCAGTACTTC; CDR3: CASSLIVDGAEQYF
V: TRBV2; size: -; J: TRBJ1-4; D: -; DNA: TGTGCCAGCAGTGATTTTTTGGCAGGGGATGAAAAACTGTTTTTT; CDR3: CASSDFLAGDEKLFF
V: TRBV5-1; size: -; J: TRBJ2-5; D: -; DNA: TGCGCCAGCAGCCCGGTACCCGCTCAAGAGACCCAGTACTTC; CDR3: CASSPVPAQETQYF
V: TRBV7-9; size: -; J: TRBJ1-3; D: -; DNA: TGTGCCAGCAGCTTAGGGGTGACGGGACTCTCTGGAAACACCATATATTTT; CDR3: CASSLGVTGLSGNTIYF
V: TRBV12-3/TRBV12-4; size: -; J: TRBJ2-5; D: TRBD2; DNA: TGTGCCAGCAGTTTTAGCGGGGGCGAGACCCAGTACTTC; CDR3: CASSFSGGETQYF
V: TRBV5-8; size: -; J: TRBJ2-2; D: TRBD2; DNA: TGTGCCAGCAGCTTGATCAAGGATAGCGGGGGACTCACCGGGGAGCTGTTTTTT; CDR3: CASSLIKDSGGLTGELFF
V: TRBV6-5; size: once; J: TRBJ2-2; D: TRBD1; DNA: TGTGCCAGCAGCCCCTTAGGCAGGGGGACCGGGGAGCTGTTTTTT; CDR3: CASSPLGRGTGELFF
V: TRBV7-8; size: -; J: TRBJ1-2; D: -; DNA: TGTGCCAGCAGCTTTTCGCAGAGGTTCGACTATGGCTACACCTTC; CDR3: CASSFSQRFDYGYTF
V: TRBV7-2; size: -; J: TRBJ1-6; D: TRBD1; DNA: TGTGCCAGCAGCTCATCCAGGGGGAATTCACCCCTCCACTTT; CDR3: CASSSSRGNSPLHF
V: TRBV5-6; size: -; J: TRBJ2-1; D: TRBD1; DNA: TGTGCCAGCAGCTTCCGGGACAGGGTTTCGAGTGAGCAGTTCTTC; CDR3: CASSFRDRVSSEQFF
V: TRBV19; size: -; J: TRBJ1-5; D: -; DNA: TGTGCCAGTAGTTCAGGGACGGAAAGCAATCAGCCCCAGCATTTT; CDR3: CASSSGTESNQPQHF
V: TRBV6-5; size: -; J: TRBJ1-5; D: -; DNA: TGTGCCAGCAGTTACTCACGAGGGGGCAATCAGCCCCAGCATTTT; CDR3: CASSYSRGGNQPQHF
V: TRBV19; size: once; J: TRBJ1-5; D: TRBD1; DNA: TGTGCCAGTGGAGGGGGCCTCGTCAGCAATCAGCCCCAGCATTTT; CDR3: CASGGGLVSNQPQHF
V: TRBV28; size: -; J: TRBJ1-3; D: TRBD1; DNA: TGTGCCAGCAGCTCCCGACAGGGTGGAAACACCATATATTTT; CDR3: CASSSRQGGNTIYF
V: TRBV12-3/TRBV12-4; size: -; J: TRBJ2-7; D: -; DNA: TGTGCCAGCAGCCCTGGACAGCACTACGAGCAGTACTTC; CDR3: CASSPGQHYEQYF
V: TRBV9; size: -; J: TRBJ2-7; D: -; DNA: TGTGCCAGCAGCGTAGGGGATTACTACGAGCAGTACTTC; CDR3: CASSVGDYYEQYF
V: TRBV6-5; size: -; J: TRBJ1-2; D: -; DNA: TGTGCCAGCAGTTACTCGTCGCAGATCTATGGCTACACCTTC; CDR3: CASSYSSQIYGYTF
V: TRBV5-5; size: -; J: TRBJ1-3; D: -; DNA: TGTGCCAGCAGCTTGTTAGGGAGCTCTGGAAACACCATATATTTT; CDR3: CASSLLGSSGNTIYF
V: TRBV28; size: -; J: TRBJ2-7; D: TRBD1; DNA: TGTGCCAGCAGAGGGACCACAGGGGGCGGGTTCCACGAGCAGTACTTC; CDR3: CASRGTTGGGFHEQYF
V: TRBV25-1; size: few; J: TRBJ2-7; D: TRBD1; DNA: TGTGCCAGCAGTGACTCGGGACAGGGGGTCTACGAGCAGTACTTC; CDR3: CASSDSGQGVYEQYF
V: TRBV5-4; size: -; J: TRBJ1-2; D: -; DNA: TGTGCCAGCAGCTTGGATGGGGTCTCGTACGGCTATGGCTACACCTTC; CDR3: CASSLDGVSYGYGYTF
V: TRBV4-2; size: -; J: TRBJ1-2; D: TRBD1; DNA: TGTGCCAGCAGCCCTCGGGACAGGGGTTATGAGGGCTACACCTTC; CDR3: CASSPRDRGYEGYTF
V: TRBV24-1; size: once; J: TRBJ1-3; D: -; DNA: TGTGCCACCAGTGATTTTAGGGCTGGAAACACCATATATTTT; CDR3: CATSDFRAGNTIYF
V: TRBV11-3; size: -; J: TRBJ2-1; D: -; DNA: TGTGCCAGCAGCTTAACCTACGGCTACAATGAGCAGTTCTTC; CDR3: CASSLTYGYNEQFF
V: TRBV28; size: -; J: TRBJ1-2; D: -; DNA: TGTGCCAGCAGGGCGCAAGGTGCTTCCAACTATGGCTACACCTTC; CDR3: CASRAQGASNYGYTF
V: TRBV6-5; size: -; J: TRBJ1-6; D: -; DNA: TGTGCCAGCAGTTTAAAGGCGCATCAGCTCTCACCCCTCCACTTT; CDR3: CASSLKAHQLSPLHF
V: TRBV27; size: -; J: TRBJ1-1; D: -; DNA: TGTGCCAGCAGTTTTTATGGGCAGAAAGCTTTCTTT; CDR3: CASSFYGQKAFF
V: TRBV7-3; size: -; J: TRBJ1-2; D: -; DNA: TGTGCCAGCAGCTTAGGCTCTACGGAGGGCTACACCTTC; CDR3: CASSLGSTEGYTF
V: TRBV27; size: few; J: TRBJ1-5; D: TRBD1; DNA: TGTGCCAGCAGTTTAAGGGCCGGGACAGGACAAAATCAGCCCCAGCATTTT; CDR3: CASSLRAGTGQNQPQHF
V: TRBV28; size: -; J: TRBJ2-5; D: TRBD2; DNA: TGTGCCAGCAGTACAGGGACTAGCGGGGCAGAGACCCAGTACTTC; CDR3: CASSTGTSGAETQYF
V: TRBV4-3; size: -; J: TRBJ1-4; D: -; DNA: TGCGCCAGCAGCCAAGGCTTGCCGGGAGGGGTTAATGAAAAACTGTTTTTT; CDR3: CASSQGLPGGVNEKLFF
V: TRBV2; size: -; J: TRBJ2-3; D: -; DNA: TGTGCCAGCAGCGAAACTAGCAGCGCAGATACGCAGTATTTT; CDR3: CASSETSSADTQYF
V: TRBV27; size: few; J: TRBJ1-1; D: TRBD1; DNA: TGTGCCAGCAATAGACAGGGGAGCCCTGAAGCTTTCTTT; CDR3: CASNRQGSPEAFF
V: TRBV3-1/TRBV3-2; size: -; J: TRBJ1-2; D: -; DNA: TGTGCCAGCAGCCAAGAGGGCTGGGGCTACACCTTC; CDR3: CASSQEGWGYTF
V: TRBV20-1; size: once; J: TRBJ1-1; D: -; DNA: TGCAGTGCTAGTCCGCAGACAGCGGGCACTGAAGCTTTCTTT; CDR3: CSASPQTAGTEAFF
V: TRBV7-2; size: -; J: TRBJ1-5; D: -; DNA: TGTGCCAGCACCCCCATGGGGGGTCGGAGTCAGCCCCAGCATTTT; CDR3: CASTPMGGRSQPQHF
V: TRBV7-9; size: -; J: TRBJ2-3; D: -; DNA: TGTGCCAGCAGCCCCATTGAAGATACGCAGTATTTT; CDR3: CASSPIEDTQYF
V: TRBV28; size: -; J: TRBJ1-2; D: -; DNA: TGTGCCAGCAGTGAGGACACTACGAACTATGGCTACACCTTC; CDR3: CASSEDTTNYGYTF